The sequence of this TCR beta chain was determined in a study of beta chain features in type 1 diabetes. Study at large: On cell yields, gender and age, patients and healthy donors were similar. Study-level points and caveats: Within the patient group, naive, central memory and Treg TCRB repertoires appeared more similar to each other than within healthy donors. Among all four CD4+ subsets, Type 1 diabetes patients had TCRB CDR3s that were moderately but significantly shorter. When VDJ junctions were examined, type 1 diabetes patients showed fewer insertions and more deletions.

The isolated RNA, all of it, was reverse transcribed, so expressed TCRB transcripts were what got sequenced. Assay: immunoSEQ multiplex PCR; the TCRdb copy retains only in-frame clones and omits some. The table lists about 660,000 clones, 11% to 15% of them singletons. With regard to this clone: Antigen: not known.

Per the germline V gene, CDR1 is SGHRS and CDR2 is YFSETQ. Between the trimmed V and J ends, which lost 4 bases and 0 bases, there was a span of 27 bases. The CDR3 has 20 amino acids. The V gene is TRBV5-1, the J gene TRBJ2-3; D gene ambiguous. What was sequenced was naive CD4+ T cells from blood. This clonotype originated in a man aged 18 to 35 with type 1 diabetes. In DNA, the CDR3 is TGCGCCAGCAGCCAGTCTAAGAGCCCAACGGTGATATCTAGCACAGATACGCAGTATTTT. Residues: CASSQSKSPTVISSTDTQYF.